This entry concerns a single T cell receptor beta chain. The data are from a study of cytomegalovirus exposure and HLA in healthy donors. Germline CDR1 and CDR2: SGDLS and YYNGEE. This CDR3 has 17 amino acids. The V and J ends lost 4 bases and 2 bases respectively, with 21 bases between them. The PCR contained 60 Vbeta and 13 Jbeta primers. Only in-frame clones appear in the TCRdb table, and some are missing; sequencing was by immunoSEQ multiplex PCR. Among some 150,000 clones, about three quarters were seen once, and the ten largest hold roughly 4%. Sequenced: PBMCs. The sequence was collected from a man between 18 and 35 years old in good health and CMV-seronegative. V usage is TRBV9 and J usage is TRBJ2-5; perhaps TRBD2 as D (5 bases). The CDR3: CASSSRGGRAGQETQYF. The CDR3 DNA reads as TGTGCCAGCAGCAGCCGAGGAGGACGGGCCGGGCAAGAGACCCAGTACTTC.